This T cell receptor beta chain is from a study of T-cell memory formation after mild COVID-19. Study details: In these data, TCR clusters were largely donor specific. Study observations and caveats: SARS-CoV-2 specificity of second-wave clones peaking day 37 was unconfirmed. Prior to infection, memory already included some responding clones, suggesting cross-reactive memory joined.

Libraries for TCRalpha and TCRbeta carried sample barcodes and unique molecular identifiers via 5'RACE. One entry per CDR3 protein results from TCRdb running MiXCR on the 5' RACE reads. The data show about 470,000 distinct CDR3 sequences, roughly 23% seen once. Of note for this clonotype: The antigen remains undetermined.

Germline lookup yields CDR1 KGHDR and CDR2 SFDVKD. The CDR3 totals 22 residues. Trimming cost V 0 bases and J 0 bases; bases outside gene matches: 17. The clonotype originates from an adult woman who had mild COVID-19 (a few samples of this study predate the infection). Cell type and time point are not known. V and J are TRBV24-1 and TRBJ2-2, with TRBD1 identical over 8 bases. Sequenced: PBMCs or a T cell subset sorted from them (not recorded which). In DNA form, the CDR3 reads TGTGCCACCAGTGATTTGCAGCCGCGGCGGGACAGGCTGACCGCGAACACCGGGGAGCTGTTTTTT. Amino acid sequence: CATSDLQPRRDRLTANTGELFF.